These 14 T cell receptor beta chains came from one sample sequenced in a study of shared clonotypes between healthy human individuals. CD45RO-negative CD8 cells positively selected for CCR7 made up the naive population, which excluded terminally differentiated effector memory CD45RA+ cells. Sequencing used immunoSEQ multiplex PCR; TCRdb keeps in-frame clones, though not all of them. The sample contains roughly 1,800,000 clones, 85% to 95% of which appear only once. The sequencing input was naive CD8+ T cells sorted from blood. The receptors shown here come from a man younger than 35 in good health.

This chain uses TRBV28 with TRBJ1-2; no clear D. CDR3 length: 14 residues. The V gene's germline CDR1 is MDHEN and CDR2 SYDVKM. The ends were cut back, 4 bases at V and 6 bases at J, with 15 bases in the middle. The CDR3 nucleotides read TGTGCCAGCAGTTCCCATCGGCAGCCCGATGGCTACACCTTC. It specifies CASSSHRQPDGYTF.

Details on this clone: One end of the junction fails to match germline, which may point to a read error. The gene calls are TRBV28 and TRBJ2-5; TRBD1 matches 11 bases. CDR3 length: 16 amino acids. Germline V gives CDR1 MDHEN, CDR2 SYDVKM. This CDR3 reads CASSLFYLGQGETQYF. The CDR3 coding sequence is TGTGCCAGCAGTTTATTTTACTTGGGACAGGGGGAGACGCAGTACTTC.

The chain links TRBV19 to TRBJ2-7; a possible D gene is TRBD1 (7 bases). The CDR3 covers 14 residues. Germline loops: CDR1 LNHDA, CDR2 SQIVND (reference sequence). The V gene lost 7 bases and the J gene lost 0 bases, with 13 bases spanning the gap. CDR3 DNA: TGTGCCAGTACCCCGCAGGGGGGCTCCTACGAGCAGTACTTC. Its protein is CASTPQGGSYEQYF.

This clone was picked up one time. V and J are TRBV5-6 and TRBJ1-4; D is ambiguous. The V gene lost 3 bases and the J gene lost 7 bases, with 10 bases spanning the gap. CDR1 is SGHDT, CDR2 YYEEEE, per germline. The CDR3 is 13 residues long. The CDR3 protein is CASSWWTGEKLFF. The CDR3 DNA follows: TGTGCCAGCAGCTGGTGGACGGGTGAAAAACTGTTTTTT.

V gene TRBV6-5 combines with J gene TRBJ1-1, with a tentative D call TRBD1 (6 bases). Germline lookup yields CDR1 MNHEY and CDR2 SVGAGI. V lost 7 bases to trimming and J lost 1 base, with 10 bases between them. The CDR3 loop spans 13 amino acids. In DNA, the CDR3 is TGTGCCAGCAAGCTAGGGGGGAACACTGAAGCTTTCTTT. Amino acids: CASKLGGNTEAFF.

Note on this clone: Distinct nucleotide sequences in the sample also encode this CDR3. The rearrangement links TRBV4-3 to TRBJ1-2; the D is unclear. CDR1 is LGHNA and CDR2 is YSLEER in the germline V gene. The CDR3 sequence is 15 residues long. Trimming took 0 bases from V and 4 from J, leaving 12 bases between them. CDR3 DNA: TGCGCCAGCAGCCAAGATCGGGCGGTTGTCTATGGCTACACCTTC. Amino acids: CASSQDRAVVYGYTF.

The chain uses TRBV27 and TRBJ2-2; possible D gene TRBD2, 5 bases. Germline CDR1 and CDR2: MNHEY and SMNVEV (reference sequence). The CDR3 totals 15 residues. Trimming cost V 1 base and J 4 bases, with 10 bases left between them. For the CDR3, the DNA is TGTGCCAGCAGTTTATTTCCGGGGTCCACCGGGGAGCTGTTTTTT. Translated: CASSLFPGSTGELFF.

The CDR3 sequence is CASIPGENTGELFF. CDR3 DNA sequence: TGTGCCAGCATCCCGGGAGAGAACACCGGGGAGCTGTTTTTT. The chain employs TRBV7-6 and TRBJ2-2; the D gene is possibly TRBD2 (6 bases). The V and J ends lost 7 bases and 1 base respectively, with 10 bases between them. In germline, CDR1 is SGHVS, CDR2 FNYEAQ. The CDR3 is made up of 14 amino acids.

This chain uses TRBV13 with TRBJ1-4; 8 nucleotides match TRBD1. This CDR3 is 15 amino acids long. The junction had 3 bases not matched to a gene; V was cut back by 4 bases and J by 2 bases. Germline assignment: CDR1 PRHDT and CDR2 FYEKMQ (reference sequence). The CDR3 loop reads CASSSGTGTNEKLFF. The CDR3 DNA reads as TGTGCCAGCAGCTCCGGGACAGGCACTAATGAAAAACTGTTTTTT.

DNA of the CDR3: TGTGCCAGCAGCTTAGGAGCGCTAGGACAGGGGGGGAATTCACCCCTCCACTTT. Residues: CASSLGALGQGGNSPLHF. The chain combines TRBV13 with TRBJ1-6, with 10 bases identical to TRBD1. Germline CDR1 is PRHDT and CDR2 is FYEKMQ (reference sequence). The CDR3 loop spans 18 amino acids. V lost 0 bases and J lost 7; bases outside the gene matches: 9.

In the case of this clone: Other DNA sequences from this sample encode an identical CDR3 as well. This chain links TRBV5-4 with TRBJ2-7; D unresolved. V dropped 0 bases and J dropped 2 bases, with 6 bases sitting between them. The CDR3 contains 13 residues. Germline lookup yields CDR1 SGHNT and CDR2 YYREEE (reference sequence). The CDR3: CASSLGAAYEQYF. Written as DNA, the CDR3 is TGTGCCAGCAGCTTGGGGGCAGCCTACGAGCAGTACTTC.

The chain recombines TRBV28 with TRBJ2-7; TRBD1 matches 10 bases. This CDR3 has 14 amino acids. After removal of 6 bases from V and 5 bases from J, the junction contained 7 bases not matched to a gene. The germline V gene has CDR1 MDHEN and CDR2 SYDVKM. DNA of the CDR3: TGTGCCAGCAGCTGGAGCGGACAGGGGGACGAGCAGTACTTC. It specifies CASSWSGQGDEQYF.

Note on this clone: The same CDR3 arises from other DNA sequences in this sample as well. This rearrangement joins TRBV13 to TRBJ2-3; D possibly corresponds to TRBD2 (6 bases). Germline V gene lookup returns CDR1 PRHDT and CDR2 FYEKMQ (reference sequence). The CDR3 consists of 13 residues. Deletions cut 5 bases from V and 6 bases from J, with 12 bases between. The CDR3: CASSPSGADTQYF. The CDR3 nucleotides read TGTGCCAGCAGCCCCTCGGGAGCGGATACGCAGTATTTT.

The V and J genes are TRBV30 and TRBJ2-1; 9 bases are a match to TRBD2. The CDR3 is 18 residues long. The ends lost 1 base at V and 0 bases at J; junction bases unmatched: 10. In germline, CDR1 is GTSNPN, CDR2 SVGIG (reference sequence). The CDR3 region has the DNA TGTGCCTGGAGTGGGGCCTATGTTAGCGGGAGCTCCTACAATGAGCAGTTCTTC. Residues: CAWSGAYVSGSSYNEQFF.